The sequence of this T cell receptor beta chain was determined in a study of T-cell memory formation after mild COVID-19. Study outcomes and limitations: Mostly located in CM and EM were contracting CD4+ clones, with contracting CD8+ clones located in EMRA.

CDR1 and CDR2 from the germline V gene are SGHRS and YFSETQ. V gave up 1 base and J gave up 7 bases, with 17 bases separating them. The CDR3 runs to 16 residues. This clonotype was seen a handful of times. Its specificity is unknown. TCRdb re-called the 5' RACE reads through MiXCR, storing one row per CDR3 protein. This sample has 500,000 to 550,000 distinct CDR3 sequences, with roughly 21% found just once. The sequence came from an adult woman who had mild COVID-19 (a few samples of this study predate the infection). Cell type and time point are not known. The chain joins TRBV5-1 to TRBJ1-4, with D unclear. Source material: PBMCs or a T cell subset sorted from them (not recorded which). DNA of the CDR3: TGCGCCAGCAGCTTGAGTGGGATACCTGGGCCTGAAAAACTGTTTTTT. Residues: CASSLSGIPGPEKLFF.